The clone carrying this T cell receptor (beta chain) was seen a handful of times. The CDR3 sequence is 16 residues long. V lost 5 bases to trimming and J lost 7 bases, with 18 bases between them. Germline V gives CDR1 SEHNR, CDR2 FQNEAQ (reference sequence). Specified time point: neoterminal ileum biopsy at postoperative endoscopy, about 6 months after surgery. Per sample, roughly 500 nanograms of biopsy DNA were TCRB immunosequenced. Sequenced by immunoSEQ multiplex PCR; TCRdb stores in-frame clones only, minus some. The sample includes fewer than 12,000 clones, 70% to 80% of them seen just once. The record originates from a study of T cell repertoires in ileal Crohn's disease. About the research overall: Thiopurines (approximately ten) or anti-TNF agents (approximately 19) were given postoperatively to about half.

This clonotype originated in an adult with Crohn's disease. Material for sequencing was ileal tissue. The chain carries TRBV7-9 and TRBJ1-6; D is ambiguous. The CDR3 DNA reads as TGTGCCAGCAGCACACCCACGAGGGCCTCCAATTCACCCCTCCACTTT. Its translation: CASSTPTRASNSPLHF.